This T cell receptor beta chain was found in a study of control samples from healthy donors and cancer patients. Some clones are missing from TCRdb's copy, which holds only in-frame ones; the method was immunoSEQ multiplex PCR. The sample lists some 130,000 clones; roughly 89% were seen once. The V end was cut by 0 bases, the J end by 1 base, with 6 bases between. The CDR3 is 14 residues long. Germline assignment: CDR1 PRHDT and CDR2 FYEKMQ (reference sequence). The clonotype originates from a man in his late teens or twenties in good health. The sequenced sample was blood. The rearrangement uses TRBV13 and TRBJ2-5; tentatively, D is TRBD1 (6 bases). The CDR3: CASSLGGAQETQYF. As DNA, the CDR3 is TGTGCCAGCAGCTTAGGGGGGGCCCAAGAGACCCAGTACTTC.